The entry that follows covers one T cell receptor beta chain sequence. Its antigen is as yet unknown. This record belongs to a study of T-cell reconstitution after alpha-beta-depleted transplantation in children. Study outcomes and limitations: It was reported that alpha-beta T cells came from several hundred expanded graft clones (about two months after transplant). One year after transplant, T-cell counts and diversity came mostly from newly produced T cells. There were some patients whose high TCRbeta diversity at day 60 came from surviving recipient T cells and thymic progenitors.

The germline CDR1 and CDR2 sequences are SGHVS and FQNEAQ. Trimming removed 4 bases from V and 7 bases from J; junction bases left unmatched: 8. The CDR3 runs 16 residues. Unique molecular identifiers were incorporated when the TCRbeta library was constructed. TCRdb re-called the PCR reads with MiXCR, one entry per CDR3 protein. The profile shows 670,000 or so distinct CDR3 sequences, roughly 14% of them singletons. The clonotype comes from a girl aged 2 to 9 with congenital amegakaryocytic thrombocytopenia, due to receive a stem cell transplant. The material sequenced was PBMCs, taken before TCRalphabeta/CD19-depleted stem cell transplant. The chain has TRBV7-8 and TRBJ2-2, with 11 bases aligning to TRBD1. The CDR3: CASSSQDRGQDGELFF. CDR3 DNA: TGTGCCAGCAGCTCCCAGGACAGGGGGCAGGACGGGGAGCTGTTTTTT.